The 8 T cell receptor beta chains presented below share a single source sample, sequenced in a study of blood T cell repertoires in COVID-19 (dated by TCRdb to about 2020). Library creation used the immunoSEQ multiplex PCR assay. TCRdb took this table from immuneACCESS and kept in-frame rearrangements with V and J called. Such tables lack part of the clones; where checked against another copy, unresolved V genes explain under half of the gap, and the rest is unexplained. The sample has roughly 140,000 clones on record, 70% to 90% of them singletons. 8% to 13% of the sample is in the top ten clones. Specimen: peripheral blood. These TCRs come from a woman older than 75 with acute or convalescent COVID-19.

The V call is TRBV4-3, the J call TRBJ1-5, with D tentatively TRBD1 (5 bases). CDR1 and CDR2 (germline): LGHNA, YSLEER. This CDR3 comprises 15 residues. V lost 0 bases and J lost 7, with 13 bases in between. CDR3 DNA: TGCGCCAGCAGCCAAGATCCCCAGGGAGGACAGCCCCAGCATTTT. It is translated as CASSQDPQGGQPQHF.

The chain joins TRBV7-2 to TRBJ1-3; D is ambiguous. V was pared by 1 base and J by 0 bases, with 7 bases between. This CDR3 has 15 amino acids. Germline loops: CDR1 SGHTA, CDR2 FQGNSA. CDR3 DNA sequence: TGTGCCAGCAGCTTAGGCGGGAGCTCTGGAAACACCATATATTTT. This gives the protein CASSLGGSSGNTIYF. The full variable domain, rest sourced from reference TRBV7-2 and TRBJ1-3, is GAGVSQSPSNKVTEKGKDVELRCDPISGHTALYWYRQSLGQGLEFLIYFQGNSAPDKSGLPSDRFSAERTGGSVSTLTIQRTQQEDSAVYLCASSLGGSSGNTIYFGEGSWLTVV.

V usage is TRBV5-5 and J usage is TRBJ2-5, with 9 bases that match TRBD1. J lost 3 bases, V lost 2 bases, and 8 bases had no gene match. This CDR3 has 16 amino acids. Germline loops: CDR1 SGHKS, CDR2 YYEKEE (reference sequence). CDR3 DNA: TGTGCCAGCAGCTTTTCGCGGACAGGGGCAGAAGAGACCCAGTACTTC. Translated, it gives CASSFSRTGAEETQYF.

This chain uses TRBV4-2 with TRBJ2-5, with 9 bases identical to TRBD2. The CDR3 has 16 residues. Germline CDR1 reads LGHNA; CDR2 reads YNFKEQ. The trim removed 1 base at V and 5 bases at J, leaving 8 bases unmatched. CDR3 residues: CASSQALAGGFETQYF. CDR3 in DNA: TGTGCCAGCAGCCAAGCTCTTGCGGGGGGGTTTGAGACCCAGTACTTC.

CDR3 region: CASRDSYNQPQHF. Written as DNA, the CDR3 is TGTGCCAGCAGAGACAGCTATAATCAGCCCCAGCATTTT. The chain couples TRBV6-5 to TRBJ1-5; D may be TRBD1 (5 bases). Germline V gene lookup returns CDR1 MNHEY and CDR2 SVGAGI. This CDR3 is 13 amino acids long. V gave up 6 bases and J gave up 4 bases, with 10 bases separating them.

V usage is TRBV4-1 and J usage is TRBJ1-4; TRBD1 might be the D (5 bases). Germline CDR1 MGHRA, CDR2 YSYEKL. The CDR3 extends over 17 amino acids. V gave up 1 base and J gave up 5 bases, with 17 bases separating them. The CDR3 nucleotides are TGCGCCAGCAGCCAAGCACTCGGGGGACGCAGGAATGAAAAACTGTTTTTT. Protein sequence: CASSQALGGRRNEKLFF.

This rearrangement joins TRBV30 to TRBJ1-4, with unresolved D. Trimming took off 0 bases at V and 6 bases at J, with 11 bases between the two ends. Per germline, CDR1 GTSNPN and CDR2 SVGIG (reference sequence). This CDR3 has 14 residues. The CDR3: CAWSVKGADEKLFF. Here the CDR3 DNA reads TGTGCCTGGAGTGTCAAGGGAGCGGATGAAAAACTGTTTTTT.

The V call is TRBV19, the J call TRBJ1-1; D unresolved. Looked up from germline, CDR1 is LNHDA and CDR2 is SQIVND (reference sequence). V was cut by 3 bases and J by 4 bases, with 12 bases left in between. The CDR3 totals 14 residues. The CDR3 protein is CASSIEGIRTEAFF. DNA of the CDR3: TGTGCCAGTAGTATCGAGGGTATCCGCACTGAAGCTTTCTTT.